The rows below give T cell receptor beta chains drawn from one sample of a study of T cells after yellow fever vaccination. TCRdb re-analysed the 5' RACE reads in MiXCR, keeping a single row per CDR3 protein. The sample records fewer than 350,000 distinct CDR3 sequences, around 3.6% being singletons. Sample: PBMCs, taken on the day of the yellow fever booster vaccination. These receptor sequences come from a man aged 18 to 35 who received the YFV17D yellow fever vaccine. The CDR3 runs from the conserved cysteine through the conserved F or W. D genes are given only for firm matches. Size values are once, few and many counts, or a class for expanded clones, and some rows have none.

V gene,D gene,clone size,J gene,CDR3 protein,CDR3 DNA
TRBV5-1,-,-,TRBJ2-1,CASTMGDSYNEQFF,TGCGCCAGCACTATGGGCGACTCCTACAATGAGCAGTTCTTC
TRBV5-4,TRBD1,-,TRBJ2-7,CASSSPGDRSYEQYF,TGTGCCAGCAGCTCCCCTGGGGACAGGAGCTACGAGCAGTACTTC
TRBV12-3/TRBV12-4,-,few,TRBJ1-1,CASSHSPDTEAFF,TGTGCCAGCAGCCACTCACCTGACACTGAAGCTTTCTTT
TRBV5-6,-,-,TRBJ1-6,CASSPLGLTSYNSPLHF,TGTGCCAGCAGCCCCCTCGGGTTGACCTCCTATAATTCACCCCTCCACTTT
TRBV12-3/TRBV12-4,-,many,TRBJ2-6,CASSFRRRLNLNSGANVLTF,TGTGCCAGCAGTTTTCGGCGTCGGTTGAATTTAAACTCTGGGGCCAACGTCCTGACTTTC
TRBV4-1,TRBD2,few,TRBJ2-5,CASSQDLKRGRQETQYF,TGCGCCAGCAGCCAAGATCTAAAGCGGGGGAGACAAGAGACCCAGTACTTC
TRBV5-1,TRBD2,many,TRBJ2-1,CASSLSGGEYNEQFF,TGCGCCAGCAGCTTGAGCGGGGGGGAGTACAATGAGCAGTTCTTC
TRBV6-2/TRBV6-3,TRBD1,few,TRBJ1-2,CASRHRGTYGYTF,TGTGCCAGCAGGCACAGGGGGACCTATGGCTACACCTTC
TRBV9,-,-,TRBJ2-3,CASSAPGGVSTDTQYF,TGTGCCAGCAGCGCGCCAGGGGGGGTAAGCACAGATACGCAGTATTTT
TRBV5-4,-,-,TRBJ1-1,CASRTGQPNTEAFF,TGTGCCAGCAGAACCGGGCAGCCGAACACTGAAGCTTTCTTT
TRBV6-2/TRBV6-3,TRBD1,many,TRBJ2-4,CASSSSRMDRGLDIQYF,TGTGCCAGCAGTTCCAGCCGGATGGACAGGGGGCTGGACATTCAGTACTTC
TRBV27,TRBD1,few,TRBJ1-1,CASSFRDSTEAFF,TGTGCCAGCAGTTTCCGGGACAGCACTGAAGCTTTCTTT
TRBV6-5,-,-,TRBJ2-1,CASSYSQLAGYNEQFF,TGTGCCAGCAGTTACTCGCAACTAGCCGGCTACAATGAGCAGTTCTTC
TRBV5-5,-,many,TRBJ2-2,CASSFFGAGELFF,TGTGCCAGCAGCTTCTTTGGCGCCGGGGAGCTGTTTTTT
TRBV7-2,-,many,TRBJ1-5,CASSSNRVNSNQPQHF,TGTGCCAGCAGCAGCAACAGGGTGAATAGCAATCAGCCCCAGCATTTT
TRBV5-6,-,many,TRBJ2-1,CASSPDISYNEQFF,TGTGCCAGCAGCCCGGACATTTCCTACAATGAGCAGTTCTTC
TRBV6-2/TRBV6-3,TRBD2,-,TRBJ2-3,CASSSSGGTADTQYF,TGTGCCAGCAGTTCTAGCGGGGGGACGGCAGATACGCAGTATTTT